The source of this TCR beta chain is a study of fetal regulatory T cell absence and autoimmunity. Study-wide results and caveats: Oligoclonal TCR enrichment in pancreas over cord blood reached over 95-fold for some clones. In IPEX syndrome, oligoclonal enrichment was read as supporting prenatal antigen-driven autoimmunity in the pancreas.

The assay was run at survey level. The protocol was immunoSEQ multiplex PCR, while the TCRdb copy is restricted to in-frame clones and leaves out a portion. Of roughly 95,000 clones detected, 72% appear once; the ten largest clones hold roughly 2%. As for this clone: Antigen: not known.

The specimen sequenced was pancreas tissue. The receptor comes from a male donor with IPEX syndrome.

CDR3 in amino acids: CASSSNGYTF. The CDR3 region has the DNA TGTGCCAGCAGCTCGAATGGCTACACCTTC. The genes are TRBV7-2 and TRBJ1-2; D call uncertain. Germline V lookup: CDR1 SGHTA, CDR2 FQGNSA. The CDR3 sequence is 10 residues long. V gave up 4 bases and J gave up 6 bases, with 3 bases separating them.